This T cell receptor beta chain comes out of a study of T cells in Graves' hyperthyroidism and ophthalmopathy. CDR1 and CDR2 (germline): SGHTA, FQGNSA. The CDR3 loop spans 14 amino acids. Trimming cost V 3 bases and J 2 bases, with 10 bases left between them. Amplified TCR beta CDR3 regions derived from RNA transcripts. TCR CDR3 underwent first-round RT-PCR with the HTBI primer set. TCRdb fed the multiplex PCR reads into MiXCR, producing one record per CDR3 protein. The sample carries 340,000 or so distinct CDR3 sequences, about 15% recorded once. The sample taken for sequencing was blood. V gene TRBV7-2 combines with J gene TRBJ1-2; maybe TRBD1 (5 bases). This sequence was found in a man between 25 and 39 years old with Graves' hyperthyroidism. The CDR3 reads CTSSFPGTNYGYTF. CDR3 nucleotides: TGTACCAGCAGCTTCCCCGGGACCAACTATGGCTACACCTTC.